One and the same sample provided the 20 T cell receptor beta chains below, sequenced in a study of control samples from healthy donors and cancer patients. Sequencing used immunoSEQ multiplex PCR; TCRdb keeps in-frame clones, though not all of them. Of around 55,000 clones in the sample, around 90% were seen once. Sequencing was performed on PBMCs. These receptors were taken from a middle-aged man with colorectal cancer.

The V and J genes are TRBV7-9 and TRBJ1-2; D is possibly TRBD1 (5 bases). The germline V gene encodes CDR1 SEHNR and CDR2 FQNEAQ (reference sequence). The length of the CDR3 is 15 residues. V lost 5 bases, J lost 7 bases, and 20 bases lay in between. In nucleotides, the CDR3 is TGTGCCAGCAGCCCAGGGAGCTGGACTGTCGGTGGCTACACCTTC. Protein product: CASSPGSWTVGGYTF. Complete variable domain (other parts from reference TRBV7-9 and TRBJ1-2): DTGVSQNPRHKITKRGQNVTFRCDPISEHNRLYWYRQTLGQGPEFLTYFQNEAQLEKSRLLSDRFSAERPKGSFSTLEIQRTEQGDSAMYLCASSPGSWTVGGYTFGSGTRLTVV.

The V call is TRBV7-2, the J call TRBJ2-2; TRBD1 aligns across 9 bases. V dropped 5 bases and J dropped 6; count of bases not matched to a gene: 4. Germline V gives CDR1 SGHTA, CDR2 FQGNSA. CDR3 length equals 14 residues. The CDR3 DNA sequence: TGTGCCAGCAGCCAAGGACAGGGGCCCGGGGAGCTGTTTTTT. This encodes CASSQGQGPGELFF.

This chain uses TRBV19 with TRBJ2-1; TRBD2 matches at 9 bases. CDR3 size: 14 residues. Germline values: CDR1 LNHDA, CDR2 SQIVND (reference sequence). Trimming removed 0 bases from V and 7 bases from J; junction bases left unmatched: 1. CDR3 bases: TGTGCCAGTAGTATAGATGCGGGAGGGAATGAGCAGTTCTTC. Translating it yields CASSIDAGGNEQFF.

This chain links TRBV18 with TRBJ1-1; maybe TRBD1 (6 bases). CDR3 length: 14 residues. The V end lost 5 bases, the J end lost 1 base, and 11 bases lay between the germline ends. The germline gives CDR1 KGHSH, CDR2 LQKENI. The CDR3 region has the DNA TGTGCCAGCTCAGCAACAGGGAAGAACACTGAAGCTTTCTTT. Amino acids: CASSATGKNTEAFF.

This CDR3 is CATSPGGYGYTF. The DNA for the CDR3 is TGTGCCACCAGCCCCGGGGGTTATGGCTACACCTTC. The V call is TRBV24-1, the J call TRBJ1-2; D is perhaps TRBD1 (5 bases). Deletions cut 7 bases from V and 5 bases from J, with 10 bases between. Germline-derived CDR1 and CDR2 are KGHDR and SFDVKD. The length of the CDR3 is 12 residues.

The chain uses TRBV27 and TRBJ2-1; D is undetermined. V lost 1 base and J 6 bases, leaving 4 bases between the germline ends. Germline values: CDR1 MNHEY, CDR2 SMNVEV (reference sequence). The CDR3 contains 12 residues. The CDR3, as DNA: TGTGCCAGCAGTTTATTCCCCAATGAGCAGTTCTTC. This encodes CASSLFPNEQFF.

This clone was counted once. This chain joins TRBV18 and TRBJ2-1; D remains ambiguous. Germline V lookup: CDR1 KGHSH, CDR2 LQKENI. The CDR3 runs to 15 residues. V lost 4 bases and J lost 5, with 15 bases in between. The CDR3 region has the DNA TGTGCCAGCTCACTTCCCGGCTCCTTAAACAATGAGCAGTTCTTC. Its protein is CASSLPGSLNNEQFF.

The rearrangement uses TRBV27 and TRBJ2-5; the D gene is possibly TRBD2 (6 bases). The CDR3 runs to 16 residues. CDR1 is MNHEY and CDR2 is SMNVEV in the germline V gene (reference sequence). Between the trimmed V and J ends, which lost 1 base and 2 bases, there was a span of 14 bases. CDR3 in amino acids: CASSLFPEGSQETQYF. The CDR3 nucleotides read TGTGCCAGCAGTTTATTCCCGGAGGGCTCTCAAGAGACCCAGTACTTC.

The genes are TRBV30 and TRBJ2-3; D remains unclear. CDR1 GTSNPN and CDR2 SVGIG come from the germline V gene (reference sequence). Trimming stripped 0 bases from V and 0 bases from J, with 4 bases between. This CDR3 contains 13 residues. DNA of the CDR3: TGTGCCTGGAGTGTTGATAGCACAGATACGCAGTATTTT. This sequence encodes CAWSVDSTDTQYF. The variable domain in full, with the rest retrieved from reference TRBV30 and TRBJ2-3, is SQTIHQWPATLVQPVGSPLSLECTVEGTSNPNLYWYRQAAGRGLQLLFYSVGIGQISSEVPQNLSASRPQDRQFILSSKKLLLSDSGFYLCAWSVDSTDTQYFGPGTRLTVL.

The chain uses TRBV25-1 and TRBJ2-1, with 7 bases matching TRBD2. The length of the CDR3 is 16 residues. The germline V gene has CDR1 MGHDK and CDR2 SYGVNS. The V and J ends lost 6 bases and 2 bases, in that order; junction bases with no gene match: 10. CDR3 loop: CASSAQRDSPYNEQFF. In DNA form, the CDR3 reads TGTGCCAGCAGCGCACAGCGGGATAGCCCCTACAATGAGCAGTTCTTC.

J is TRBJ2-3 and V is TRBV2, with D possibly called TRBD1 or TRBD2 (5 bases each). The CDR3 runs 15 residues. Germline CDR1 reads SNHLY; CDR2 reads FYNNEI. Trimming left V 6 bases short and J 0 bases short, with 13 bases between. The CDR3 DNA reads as TGTGCCAGCAGGATAGGGGACGCGAGCACAGATACGCAGTATTTT. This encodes CASRIGDASTDTQYF. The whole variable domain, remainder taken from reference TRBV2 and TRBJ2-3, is EPEVTQTPSHQVTQMGQEVILRCVPISNHLYFYWYRQILGQKVEFLVSFYNNEISEKSEIFDDQFSVERPDGSNFTLKIRSTKLEDSAMYFCASRIGDASTDTQYFGPGTRLTVL.

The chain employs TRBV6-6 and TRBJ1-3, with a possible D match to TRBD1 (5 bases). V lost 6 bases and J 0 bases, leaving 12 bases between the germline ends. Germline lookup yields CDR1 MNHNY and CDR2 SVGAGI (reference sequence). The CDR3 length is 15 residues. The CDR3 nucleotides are TGTGCCAGCAGATTGACAGCCAACTCTGGAAACACCATATATTTT. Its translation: CASRLTANSGNTIYF.

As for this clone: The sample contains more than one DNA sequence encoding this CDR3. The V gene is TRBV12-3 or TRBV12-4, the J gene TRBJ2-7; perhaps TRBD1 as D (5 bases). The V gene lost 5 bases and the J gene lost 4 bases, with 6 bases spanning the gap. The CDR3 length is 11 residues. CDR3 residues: CASSRGYEQYF. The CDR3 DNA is TGTGCCAGCAGTAGGGGTTACGAGCAGTACTTC.

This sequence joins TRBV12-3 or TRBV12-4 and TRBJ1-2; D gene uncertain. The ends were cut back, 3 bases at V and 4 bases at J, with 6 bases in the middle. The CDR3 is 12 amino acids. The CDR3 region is CASSLEGYGYTF. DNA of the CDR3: TGTGCCAGCAGTTTGGAAGGCTATGGCTACACCTTC.

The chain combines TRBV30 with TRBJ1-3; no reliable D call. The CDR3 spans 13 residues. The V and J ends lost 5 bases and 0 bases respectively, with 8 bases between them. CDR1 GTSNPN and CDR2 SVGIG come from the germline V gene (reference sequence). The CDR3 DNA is TGTGCCTGGGGGTTGTTCTCTGGAAACACCATATATTTT. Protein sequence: CAWGLFSGNTIYF.

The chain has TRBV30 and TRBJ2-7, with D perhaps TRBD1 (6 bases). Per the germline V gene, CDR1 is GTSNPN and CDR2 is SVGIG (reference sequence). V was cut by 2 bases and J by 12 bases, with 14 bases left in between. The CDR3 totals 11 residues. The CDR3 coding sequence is TGTGCCTGGAGTAAAGGGGGAGATACGTACTTC. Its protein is CAWSKGGDTYF. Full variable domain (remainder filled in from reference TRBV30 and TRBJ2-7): SQTIHQWPATLVQPVGSPLSLECTVEGTSNPNLYWYRQAAGRGLQLLFYSVGIGQISSEVPQNLSASRPQDRQFILSSKKLLLSDSGFYLCAWSKGGDTYFGPGTRLTVT.

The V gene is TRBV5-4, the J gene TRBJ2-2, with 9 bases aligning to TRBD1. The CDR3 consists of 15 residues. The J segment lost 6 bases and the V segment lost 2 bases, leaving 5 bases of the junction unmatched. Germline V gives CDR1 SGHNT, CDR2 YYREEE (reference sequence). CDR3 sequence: CASSFRDRESGELFF. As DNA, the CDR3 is TGTGCCAGCAGCTTCCGGGACAGGGAATCCGGGGAGCTGTTTTTT.

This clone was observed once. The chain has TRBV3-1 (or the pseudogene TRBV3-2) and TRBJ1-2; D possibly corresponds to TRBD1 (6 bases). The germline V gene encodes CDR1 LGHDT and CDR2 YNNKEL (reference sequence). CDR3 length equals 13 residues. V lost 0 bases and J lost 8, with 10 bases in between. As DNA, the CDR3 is TGTGCCAGCAGCCAAGAACAGGGTCGGGGCTACACCTTC. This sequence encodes CASSQEQGRGYTF.

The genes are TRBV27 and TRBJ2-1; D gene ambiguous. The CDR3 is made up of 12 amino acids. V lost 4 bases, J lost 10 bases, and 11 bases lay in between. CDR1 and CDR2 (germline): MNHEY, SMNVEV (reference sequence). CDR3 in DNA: TGTGCCAGCAGTTCCTCTCCTAGGGAGCAGTTCTTC. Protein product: CASSSSPREQFF.

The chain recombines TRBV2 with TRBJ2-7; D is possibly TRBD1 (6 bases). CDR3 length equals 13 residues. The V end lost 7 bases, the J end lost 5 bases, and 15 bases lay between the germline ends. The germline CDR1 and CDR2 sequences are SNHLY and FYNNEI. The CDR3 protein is CASILQGTDEQYF. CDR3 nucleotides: TGTGCCAGCATCTTACAGGGTACCGACGAGCAGTACTTC.